The rows below give T cell receptor beta chains drawn from one sample of a study of T cells after yellow fever vaccination. TCRdb processed the 5' RACE reads anew with MiXCR; each CDR3 protein has one entry. In the table there are 450,000 to 600,000 distinct CDR3 sequences, around 16% of which are singletons. The sequencing here drew on PBMCs, taken about 5 days after the first yellow fever vaccination. The receptors stem from a man between 18 and 35 years old who received the YFV17D yellow fever vaccine. CDR3s include the opening cysteine and the closing phenylalanine or tryptophan. D genes are given only for firm matches. Size tells how often a clone was seen (once, few, many) or the class of an expanded clone, and some rows leave it out.

v_call	j_call	clone_size	d_call	cdr3_aa	cdr3_nt
TRBV7-2	TRBJ1-5	.	.	CASSLERHNQPQHF	TGTGCCAGCAGCTTAGAGCGGCACAATCAGCCCCAGCATTTT
TRBV10-3	TRBJ2-5	.	.	CAISQRGQETQYF	TGTGCCATCAGCCAAAGGGGGCAAGAGACCCAGTACTTC
TRBV27	TRBJ1-2	few	TRBD1	CASTRTGLDRNYGYTF	TGTGCCAGCACCAGGACAGGGCTGGACCGTAACTATGGCTACACCTTC
TRBV4-2	TRBJ2-5	.	TRBD2	CASSQDSASGGLQTQYF	TGTGCCAGCAGCCAAGATAGCGCCAGCGGGGGGTTGCAGACCCAGTACTTC
TRBV20-1	TRBJ2-3	few	TRBD1	CSASKGARDTQYF	TGCAGTGCTAGCAAGGGGGCACGGGATACGCAGTATTTT
TRBV7-9	TRBJ2-3	.	.	CASLGEPGTDTQYF	TGTGCCAGCTTAGGGGAGCCGGGTACAGATACGCAGTATTTT
TRBV9	TRBJ1-6	.	.	CASSGDRSGSYNSPLHF	TGTGCCAGCAGCGGCGACAGGTCGGGCTCCTATAATTCACCCCTCCACTTT
TRBV7-9	TRBJ1-1	few	.	CASSLSEGLGEAFF	TGTGCCAGCAGCTTATCGGAGGGGCTGGGGGAAGCTTTCTTT
TRBV11-2	TRBJ2-7	many	TRBD1	CASSLGGTVYEQYF	TGTGCCAGCAGCTTAGGGGGGACAGTCTACGAGCAGTACTTC
TRBV12-3/TRBV12-4	TRBJ2-3	.	TRBD1	CASSTQGVGTDTQYF	TGTGCCAGCAGTACACAGGGGGTTGGGACAGATACGCAGTATTTT
TRBV5-6	TRBJ2-5	.	TRBD1	CASSLAQGAGETQYF	TGTGCCAGCAGTTTGGCCCAGGGGGCCGGGGAGACCCAGTACTTC
TRBV3-1	TRBJ1-2	.	.	CASSQDRGWTRGVNYGYTF	TGTGCCAGCAGCCAAGATCGAGGGTGGACAAGGGGAGTCAACTATGGCTACACCTTC
TRBV29-1	TRBJ2-1	many	TRBD2	CSAGTSGGAYNEQFF	TGCAGCGCTGGGACTAGCGGGGGGGCCTACAATGAGCAGTTCTTC
TRBV20-1	TRBJ2-1	few	TRBD2	CSARDFAAGYYNEQFF	TGCAGTGCTAGAGATTTTGCAGCGGGGTATTACAATGAGCAGTTCTTC
TRBV9	TRBJ1-2	.	TRBD1	CASSPRTGVVANYGYTF	TGTGCCAGCAGCCCTCGGACAGGGGTCGTAGCTAACTATGGCTACACCTTC
TRBV7-2	TRBJ2-7	few	.	CASGLGISYEQYF	TGTGCCAGCGGTTTGGGGATCTCCTACGAGCAGTACTTC
TRBV10-3	TRBJ2-7	many	TRBD2	CAIRTGGSYEQYF	TGTGCCATCAGGACGGGGGGCTCCTACGAGCAGTACTTC
TRBV7-9	TRBJ1-2	few	.	CASSLSASNYGYTF	TGTGCCAGCAGCCTTAGCGCCAGTAACTATGGCTACACCTTC
TRBV6-5	TRBJ1-5	few	.	CASSYTPGQPQHF	TGTGCCAGCAGTTATACCCCCGGTCAGCCCCAGCATTTT
TRBV19	TRBJ2-7	many	.	CASSTQDASYEQYF	TGTGCCAGTAGTACACAGGACGCTTCCTACGAGCAGTACTTC
TRBV19	TRBJ2-5	.	TRBD2	CASSIPGLAAQETQYF	TGTGCCAGTAGTATACCGGGACTAGCGGCGCAAGAGACCCAGTACTTC
TRBV4-1	TRBJ2-2	once	.	CASSQGRLRPGELFF	TGCGCCAGCAGCCAAGGGCGGCTCCGGCCCGGGGAGCTGTTTTTT
TRBV7-7	TRBJ2-1	.	.	CASSLVAGARDEQFF	TGTGCTAGCAGCTTAGTGGCAGGGGCCCGGGATGAGCAGTTCTTC
TRBV6-5	TRBJ1-2	.	.	CASSYSMTSPIYGYTF	TGTGCCAGCAGTTACTCGATGACAAGCCCGATCTATGGCTACACCTTC
TRBV11-2	TRBJ2-3	few	TRBD2	CASSLELAGVYTDTQYF	TGTGCCAGCAGCTTAGAACTAGCGGGGGTCTACACAGATACGCAGTATTTT
TRBV7-9	TRBJ1-1	many	.	CASSHKQGRATEAFF	TGTGCCAGCAGCCATAAGCAGGGGAGGGCCACTGAAGCTTTCTTT
TRBV3-1	TRBJ2-5	.	.	CASTKQGPWKETQYF	TGTGCCAGCACCAAGCAGGGCCCTTGGAAAGAGACCCAGTACTTC